A single sample is the source of the 5 T cell receptor beta chains below, sequenced in a study of blood T cells in healthy people across ages. Next came a second PCR, run for about 7 to 12 cycles, which used a sample-barcoded 5' primer along with a J-beta primer mix. A single record per CDR3 protein comes from TCRdb applying MiXCR to the 5' RACE reads. The table has roughly 1.7 million distinct CDR3 sequences, almost 35% seen once. Sequenced sample: blood. The receptor set was obtained from a woman aged 25 to 39 in good health.

This clonotype was seen only a few times. The V gene is TRBV27, the J gene TRBJ1-1; tentative D call: TRBD1 (5 bases). Trimming took off 11 bases at V and 2 bases at J, with 15 bases between the two ends. CDR3 length equals 13 residues. Germline-derived CDR1 and CDR2 are MNHEY and SMNVEV (reference sequence). CDR3 coding DNA: TGTGCCGCAAAGCAGGGCTTCAACACTGAAGCTTTCTTT. Protein sequence: CAAKQGFNTEAFF.

This clonotype was found a few times. The J gene is TRBJ2-5, the V gene TRBV12-5; D unresolved. Trimming took off 7 bases at V and 5 bases at J, with 14 bases between the two ends. The CDR3 covers 13 residues. Germline CDR1 reads LGHNT; CDR2 reads FRNRAP. CDR3 coding DNA: TGTGCTAGTGCCTCTTGGATGAAGGAGACCCAGTACTTC. It yields the protein CASASWMKETQYF.

J is TRBJ2-2 and V is TRBV6-2 or TRBV6-3; D is unclear. V lost 4 bases, J lost 1 base, and 7 bases lay in between. Germline values: CDR1 MNHEY, CDR2 SVGEGT. The CDR3 runs to 14 residues. CDR3 amino acids: CASSWSGNTGELFF. The DNA for the CDR3 is TGTGCCAGCAGTTGGTCAGGGAACACCGGGGAGCTGTTTTTT.

The chain employs TRBV6-1 and TRBJ1-1; a possible D gene is TRBD1 (5 bases). V lost 2 bases to trimming and J lost 3 bases, with 16 bases between them. The CDR3 covers 16 residues. Germline CDR1 reads MNHNS; CDR2 reads SASEGT. CDR3 coding DNA: TGTGCCAGCAGTGAATACGAGGGGCTGGAGGACACTGAAGCTTTCTTT. This gives the protein CASSEYEGLEDTEAFF.

This chain connects TRBV2 to TRBJ2-5; a weak D match, TRBD1 (5 bases). This CDR3 contains 12 residues. Germline V gene lookup returns CDR1 SNHLY and CDR2 FYNNEI. Trimming took off 2 bases at V and 7 bases at J, with 8 bases between the two ends. The DNA for the CDR3 is TGTGCCAGCAGTGAAAGGGGTCCGACCCAGTACTTC. It is translated as CASSERGPTQYF.